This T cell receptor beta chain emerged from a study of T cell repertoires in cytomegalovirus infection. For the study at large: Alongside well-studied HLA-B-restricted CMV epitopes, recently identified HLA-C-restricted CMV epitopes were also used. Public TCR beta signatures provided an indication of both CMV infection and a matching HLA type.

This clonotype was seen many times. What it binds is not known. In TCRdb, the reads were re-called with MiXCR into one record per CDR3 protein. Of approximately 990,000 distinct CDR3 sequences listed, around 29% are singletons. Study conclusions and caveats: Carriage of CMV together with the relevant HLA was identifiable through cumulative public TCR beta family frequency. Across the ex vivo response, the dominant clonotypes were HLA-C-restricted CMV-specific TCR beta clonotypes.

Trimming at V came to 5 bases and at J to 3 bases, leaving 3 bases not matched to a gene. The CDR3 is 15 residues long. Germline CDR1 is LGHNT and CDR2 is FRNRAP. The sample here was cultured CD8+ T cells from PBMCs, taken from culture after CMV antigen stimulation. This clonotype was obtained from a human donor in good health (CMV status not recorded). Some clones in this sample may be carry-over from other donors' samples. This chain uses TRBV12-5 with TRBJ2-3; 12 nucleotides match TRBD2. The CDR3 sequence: CASGPGLAGTDTQYF. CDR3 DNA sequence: TGTGCTAGTGGTCCCGGACTAGCGGGGACAGATACGCAGTATTTT.